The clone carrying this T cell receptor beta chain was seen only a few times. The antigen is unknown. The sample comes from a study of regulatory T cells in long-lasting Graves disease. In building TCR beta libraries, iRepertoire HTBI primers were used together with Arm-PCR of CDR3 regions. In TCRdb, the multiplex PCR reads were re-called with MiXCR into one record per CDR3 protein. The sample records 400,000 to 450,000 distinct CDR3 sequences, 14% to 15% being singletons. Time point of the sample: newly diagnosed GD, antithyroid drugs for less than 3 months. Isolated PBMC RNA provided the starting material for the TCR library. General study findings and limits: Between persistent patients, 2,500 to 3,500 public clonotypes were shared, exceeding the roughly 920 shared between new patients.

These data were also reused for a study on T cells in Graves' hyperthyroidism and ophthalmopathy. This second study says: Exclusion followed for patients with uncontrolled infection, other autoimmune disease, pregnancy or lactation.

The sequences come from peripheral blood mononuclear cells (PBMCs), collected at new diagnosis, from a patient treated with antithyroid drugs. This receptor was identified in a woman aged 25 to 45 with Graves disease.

Here the CDR3 DNA reads TGTGCCAGCAGTTTCAACAGAAATCAGCCCCAGCATTTT. It translates to CASSFNRNQPQHF. This chain links TRBV12-3 or TRBV12-4 with TRBJ1-5; D is undetermined. Trimming removed 3 bases from V and 4 bases from J, with 7 bases in between. The CDR3 spans 13 residues.